This T cell receptor beta chain is from a study of blood T cell repertoires in COVID-19. As for the study in general: Specimens from acute and convalescent COVID-19 originated in the United States, Italy and Spain. In each case, the material was cDNA or gDNA derived from T cells, B-cell-depleted T cells, or PBMCs.

This CDR3 spans 18 amino acids. With V trimmed by 6 bases and J by 4 bases, 17 bases remained unmatched. In the original analysis: Amplifying reference gene primers gave estimates of nucleated cell counts. Here immunoSEQ multiplex PCR was the method, and the copy in TCRdb shows in-frame clones only, minus some. Clone size and V and J calls were adopted from that table, with D and trimming inferred from the DNA. The table lists roughly 500,000 clones, approximately 85% of them singletons. The TCR sequence derives from a human donor in a cohort sampled during active COVID-19. The chain has TRBV23-1 and TRBJ2-1, with 8 bases that match TRBD2. TRBV23-1 is an open reading frame, and its role is uncertain. Material: peripheral blood. This chain's CDR3 is CASSPPDPLAGIYNEQFF. CDR3 DNA sequence: TGCGCCAGCAGCCCACCCGACCCTCTAGCGGGTATTTACAATGAGCAGTTCTTC.